These 2 T cell receptor beta chains share one sample of origin, sequenced in a study of blood T cell repertoires in COVID-19 (dated by TCRdb to 2018 to 2021). The library was made by the immunoSEQ multiplex PCR assay. TCRdb re-hosts the immuneACCESS table, in-frame sequences only. Its copies lack some clones; in the studies checked, an unresolved V gene accounts for under half of them, and the cause for the rest is not known. In this sample the table shows around 140,000 clones, over 80% of which occur a single time. The ten largest account for approximately 6.1% of the sample. The sequencing sample was made of peripheral blood. The receptors here all came from an elderly man with acute or convalescent COVID-19.

The rearrangement uses TRBV28 and TRBJ2-2; D unresolved. The germline V and J ends were trimmed by 5 bases and 5 bases, with 9 bases remaining between them. Germline CDR1 MDHEN, CDR2 SYDVKM. This CDR3 has 13 residues. The CDR3 nucleotides read TGTGCCAGCAGTCCCCTAAATACCGGGGAGCTGTTTTTT. It codes for CASSPLNTGELFF.

V is TRBV6-5 and J is TRBJ1-2; 7 bases line up with TRBD1. CDR3 length equals 11 residues. The V gene's germline CDR1 is MNHEY and CDR2 SVGAGI. V was clipped by 8 bases and J by 5 bases; unmatched bases: 2. The CDR3 nucleotides read TGTGCCAGCGGGACAGCTTATGGCTACACCTTC. Protein product: CASGTAYGYTF.